This TCR beta chain was captured in a study of shared clonotypes between healthy human individuals. Authors' processing steps: Filtering of immunoSEQ junctional sequences could not match full-length read filtering. The data were produced by immunoSEQ multiplex PCR, yet TCRdb's version contains in-frame clones alone and is incomplete. The V and J calls and clone size were taken over from that table, and D and trimming were inferred from the DNA. The sample has about 490,000 clones, around 80% seen once. This clone was counted between two and nine times. This TCR was sampled from a woman between 40 and 50 years old in good health. Some clones in this sample may be carry-over from other donors' samples. The sample comprised PBMCs.

This CDR3 reads CASSVSGGLREQYF. The CDR3 nucleotides are TGCGCCAGCAGTGTTTCAGGGGGGCTGCGAGAGCAGTACTTC. The chain employs TRBV10-2 and TRBJ2-7, with D possibly being TRBD1 (7 bases). The CDR3 runs to 14 residues. Germline CDR1 and CDR2: WSHSY and SAAADI. V was cut by 4 bases and J by 7 bases, with 17 bases left in between.